This TCR beta chain stems from a study of blood T cell repertoires in COVID-19. Study overall: The United States, Italy and Spain were the sources of the acute and convalescent COVID-19 samples. The analysed material was cDNA or gDNA that came from T cells, B-cell-depleted T cells, or PBMCs.

Original analysis: The authors estimated nucleated cell counts from reference gene primer amplification. Clones were read by immunoSEQ multiplex PCR, and TCRdb kept only the in-frame ones, dropping some. Clone size and the V and J calls come from that table; the DNA yielded D and trimming. Of some 250,000 clones detected, roughly 90% appear once; the ten largest clones hold around 0.8%. The ends were cut back, 5 bases at V and 5 bases at J, with 24 bases in the middle. CDR3 length: 17 amino acids. Germline CDR1 and CDR2: SGHNT and YENEEA. Sequencing was carried out using peripheral blood. The TCR comes from a woman aged 25 to 39 with acute or convalescent COVID-19. The chain joins TRBV11-3 to TRBJ2-5, with a tentative D call TRBD2 (6 bases). The CDR3 region is CASSQRASRRGLETQYF. CDR3 bases: TGTGCCAGCAGCCAGCGGGCTAGCCGGCGGGGTTTGGAGACCCAGTACTTC.